These T cell receptor beta chains were read from a single sample in a study of cytotoxic CD8 clonotypes in ibrutinib-treated CLL. Repertoires were generated with immunoSEQ multiplex PCR, while TCRdb's copy carries only in-frame clones and drops some. This sample has some 24,000 clones, with around 84% found just once. The sample consisted of PBMCs, taken before ibrutinib treatment. The receptors here all came from a human donor with chronic lymphocytic leukemia. CDR3s leave out the opening cysteine and the closing phenylalanine or tryptophan. Clone size, where shown, is once, few, many, or a class for clones that have expanded.

TRBV19 . ASSTNLGGETQY
TRBV19 few ATESGTGSQRRPQH
TRBV6-5 . ASSYSKQGLTYGYT
TRBV10-3 . AISRQGTNTEAF
TRBV6-1 . ASSEGDSRETQY
TRBV5-1 once ASSLQGIGVYEQY
TRBV6-1 . ASSELAGGSYEQY
TRBV19 . ASSPRLGGETQY
TRBV30 . AWSVLNYNEQF
TRBV27 . ASSLFRVGTEAF
TRBV6-6 . ASSFQGYEQY
TRBV6-1 . ATGRNTGELF
TRBV27 . ASSLSSVGRDYEQY
TRBV19 . ASSTQTGDGSPLH
TRBV6-5 . ASSYGQLQETQY
TRBV29-1 . SVEGGSGINEQF
TRBV7-3 few ASSSRNTGELF
TRBV9 . ASSVGNGLTGELF
TRBV9 . ASSVRDSDYEQY
TRBV2 . ASSERETQY
TRBV15 . ATTPLTGGTGELF
TRBV21-1 . ASVVGGSSYEQY
TRBV18 . ASSPGSGGTRMDGYT
TRBV5-1 . ASLNPGQGAKANEKLF
TRBV5-1 . ASRLGTGVGNEQF
TRBV11-3 few ASSSGTGYGGYNEQF
TRBV6-4 . ASSDSSSSSYNEQF
TRBV10-1 . ASSEEGSGANVLT
TRBV5-4 . ASSLEVRDTGELF
TRBV11-1 . ASSLTLTYNEQF
TRBV11-1 . ASSLPQGMNTEAF
TRBV6-4 . ASSKAGVRPILMNTEAF
TRBV19 few ASSPSTGINYGYT
TRBV4-1 . ASSHLFAMSAGELF
TRBV4-1 . ASSQEVRVVTEAF
TRBV2 . ASSETGGTYNEQF
TRBV4-1 few ASSRQLAQGEQY
TRBV10-3 . AISTDTGNTIY
TRBV4-1 . ASSQVSGTGSYEQY
TRBV6-5 few ASSYSVDRRNTIY
TRBV12-5 . ASGPTGNYGYT
TRBV6-5 . ATRADGTGELF
TRBV4-3 . ASSQDPKADTQY
TRBV4-1 . ASSPEGGGAKNIQY
TRBV5-1 . ASSLGAGGTGELF
TRBV2 . ASSLTGTSQETQY
TRBV30 . AWSVRTGGGTEAF
TRBV7-9 . ASSPSTGQTYEQY
TRBV18 . ASSPLRSGDRGEKLF
TRBV12-5 . ASGVDNEQF
TRBV7-2 . ASSTGLAGSNEQF